The 31 T cell receptor beta chains listed next were all sequenced from one sample in a study of Siglec-9 on CD8 T cells in melanoma. Sequencing was performed with immunoSEQ multiplex PCR; in TCRdb, only in-frame clones are kept and a portion is missing. This table holds more than 25,000 clones, roughly 78% found once. Sequencing was carried out using Siglec-9- CD8+ T cells sorted from blood. The receptors stem from a human donor in good health.

This chain uses TRBV10-2 with TRBJ2-2; D remains unclear. Germline V CDR1 and CDR2: WSHSY, SAAADI. CDR3 size: 14 residues. Trimming stripped 2 bases from V and 4 bases from J, with 8 bases between. CDR3 nucleotides: TGCGCCAGCAGTGAGGCCCGTGGCACCGGGGAGCTGTTTTTT. Amino acids: CASSEARGTGELFF.

The rearrangement uses TRBV18 and TRBJ1-1; maybe TRBD1 (6 bases). The germline CDR1 and CDR2 sequences are KGHSH and LQKENI. Trimming left V 4 bases short and J 6 bases short, with 15 bases between. The CDR3 length is 14 residues. CDR3 amino acids: CASSRTALTPEAFF. CDR3 in DNA: TGTGCCAGCTCACGGACAGCTCTTACCCCTGAAGCTTTCTTT. Supplemented by reference TRBV18 and TRBJ1-1, the full variable domain reads NAGVMQNPRHLVRRRGQEARLRCSPMKGHSHVYWYRQLPEEGLKFMVYLQKENIIDESGMPKERFSAEFPKEGPSILRIQQVVRGDSAAYFCASSRTALTPEAFFGQGTRLTVV.

The V call is TRBV27, the J call TRBJ1-2; D remains ambiguous. V lost 7 bases and J 4 bases, leaving 7 bases between the germline ends. The CDR3 is made up of 11 amino acids. Germline CDR1 reads MNHEY; CDR2 reads SMNVEV (reference sequence). The CDR3 loop reads CASNGGYGYTF. The CDR3 region has the DNA TGTGCCAGCAATGGCGGCTATGGCTACACCTTC.

The V call is TRBV7-6, the J call TRBJ2-5; 10 nucleotides agree with TRBD2. The length of the CDR3 is 14 residues. Germline V gene data show CDR1 as SGHVS and CDR2 as FNYEAQ. V was clipped by 3 bases and J by 2 bases; unmatched bases: 0. This chain's CDR3 is CASSLTSGQETQYF. CDR3 in DNA: TGTGCCAGCAGCTTGACTAGCGGGCAAGAGACCCAGTACTTC.

The chain couples TRBV10-3 to TRBJ2-1, with 7 bases identical to TRBD2. The J segment lost 6 bases and the V segment lost 4 bases, leaving 9 bases of the junction unmatched. CDR3 length: 15 residues. CDR1 ENHRY and CDR2 SYGVKD come from the germline V gene. The DNA for the CDR3 is TGTGCCATCAGTGTCGGCGGGAGTACCCTCAATGAGCAGTTCTTC. This translates into CAISVGGSTLNEQFF.

CDR3 sequence reads: CASHTGNSPLHF. The CDR3 DNA reads TGTGCCAGCCATACCGGGAATTCACCCCTCCACTTT. V usage is TRBV25-1 and J usage is TRBJ1-6; D not certain. V lost 8 bases to trimming and J lost 7 bases, with 9 bases between them. This CDR3 comprises 12 residues. Germline values: CDR1 MGHDK, CDR2 SYGVNS.

In this sample, this clone turned up once. J is TRBJ2-2 and V is TRBV2; D is undetermined. The germline V and J ends were trimmed by 3 bases and 0 bases, with 11 bases remaining between them. Per the germline V gene, CDR1 is SNHLY and CDR2 is FYNNEI. This CDR3 spans 16 amino acids. Here the CDR3 DNA reads TGTGCCAGCAGTGACGGTCTAGTAGCGAACACCGGGGAGCTGTTTTTT. This sequence encodes CASSDGLVANTGELFF.

This clone was picked up a small number of times. This chain links TRBV4-1 with TRBJ1-1, with a weak D call TRBD1 (6 bases). V was pared by 3 bases and J by 3 bases, with 23 bases between. This CDR3 has 18 residues. The germline gives CDR1 MGHRA, CDR2 YSYEKL. The CDR3 here is CASSQRFVGGANDTEAFF. In nucleotides, the CDR3 is TGCGCCAGCAGCCAGCGCTTCGTAGGGGGGGCGAATGACACTGAAGCTTTCTTT.

V usage is TRBV10-2 and J usage is TRBJ2-7; 8 bases fit TRBD1. J was trimmed by 2 bases and V by 2 bases; bases with no gene match: 2. This CDR3 contains 14 residues. Germline lookup yields CDR1 WSHSY and CDR2 SAAADI. The CDR3 here is CASSEDRGPYEQYV. The CDR3 DNA is TGCGCCAGCAGTGAGGACAGGGGCCCCTACGAGCAGTACGTC.

CDR3 amino acids: CASSTWERSQETQYF. The CDR3, as DNA: TGTGCCAGCAGTACCTGGGAGCGGTCCCAAGAGACCCAGTACTTC. The chain links TRBV27 to TRBJ2-5; tentative D call: TRBD2 (5 bases). The V end lost 5 bases, the J end lost 1 base, and 14 bases lay between the germline ends. This CDR3 spans 15 amino acids. CDR1 MNHEY and CDR2 SMNVEV come from the germline V gene (reference sequence).

The chain has TRBV2 and TRBJ2-1; TRBD2 matches 7 bases. The CDR3 spans 16 residues. V lost 0 bases, J lost 4 bases, and 6 bases stayed unmatched. The germline V gene encodes CDR1 SNHLY and CDR2 FYNNEI. CDR3 amino acids: CASSEAWREIYNEQFF. Written as DNA, the CDR3 is TGTGCCAGCAGTGAAGCCTGGCGGGAGATTTACAATGAGCAGTTCTTC. Full variable domain (missing parts from reference TRBV2 and TRBJ2-1): EPEVTQTPSHQVTQMGQEVILRCVPISNHLYFYWYRQILGQKVEFLVSFYNNEISEKSEIFDDQFSVERPDGSNFTLKIRSTKLEDSAMYFCASSEAWREIYNEQFFGPGTRLTVL.

In this sample, this clone turned up once. This chain links TRBV19 with TRBJ2-1; TRBD1 matches 9 bases. Looked up from germline, CDR1 is LNHDA and CDR2 is SQIVND (reference sequence). V shed 7 bases and J 5 bases; nucleotides not matched to a gene: 9. This CDR3 has 15 residues. The CDR3 DNA reads as TGTGCCAGTACCACCACCGGGACAGGGAACAATGAGCAGTTCTTC. It is translated as CASTTTGTGNNEQFF.

This clone occurred a few times. The V gene is TRBV27, the J gene TRBJ2-7; possibly TRBD2 for D (5 bases). Looked up from germline, CDR1 is MNHEY and CDR2 is SMNVEV (reference sequence). This CDR3 region has 13 residues. V shed 7 bases and J shed 8 bases, with 18 bases lying between them. Here the CDR3 DNA reads TGTGCCAGCACCCCGGCGTCGCGGGTGAAGCAGTACTTC. Encoded protein: CASTPASRVKQYF.

The count of this clone is one. The chain carries TRBV5-1 and TRBJ2-7; 9 positions agree with TRBD1. CDR1 is SGHRS, CDR2 YFSETQ, per germline. There are 15 residues in the CDR3. V gave up 6 bases and J gave up 0 bases; unmatched junction bases: 7. CDR3 DNA: TGCGCCAGCACTGACCGGGACAGGGCCTCCTACGAGCAGTACTTC. Its protein is CASTDRDRASYEQYF.

The CDR3 is CASSGSGTAMEKLFF. CDR3 bases: TGTGCCAGCAGCGGCTCCGGGACGGCCATGGAAAAACTGTTTTTT. The chain combines TRBV9 with TRBJ1-4, with TRBD1 as a possible D gene (5 bases). Between the trimmed V and J ends, which lost 3 bases and 8 bases, there was a span of 17 bases. Germline V gives CDR1 SGDLS, CDR2 YYNGEE. The CDR3 contains 15 residues.

A remark on this clone: One end of the junction is discordant with germline, which a read error may explain. In the same sample, other DNA sequences code for this CDR3. The V and J genes are TRBV28 and TRBJ2-5; weak D call: TRBD1 (6 bases). Germline CDR1 is MDHEN and CDR2 is SYDVKM. The CDR3 consists of 16 residues. CDR3 in DNA: TGCGCCAGCAGTTTATTCCAGAACAGGGCAAGAGAGACCCAGTACTTC. This gives the protein CASSLFQNRARETQYF. Together with reference TRBV28 and TRBJ2-5, the CDR3 gives the full variable domain: DVKVTQSSRYLVKRTGEKVFLECVQDMDHENMFWYRQDPGLGLRLIYFSYDVKMKEKGDIPEGYSVSREKKERFSLILESASTNQTSMYLCASSLFQNRARETQYFGPGTRLLVL.

This clone was counted a single time. V is TRBV7-9 and J is TRBJ2-1; 13 nucleotides agree with TRBD2. Germline V gene data show CDR1 as SEHNR and CDR2 as FQNEAQ (reference sequence). V shed 5 bases, J shed 3 bases, and the junction held 7 bases outside the gene matches. This CDR3 spans 17 amino acids. This chain's CDR3 is CASSQLAGGPVYNEQFF. In DNA, the CDR3 is TGTGCCAGCAGCCAACTAGCGGGAGGGCCGGTCTACAATGAGCAGTTCTTC.

The chain couples TRBV2 to TRBJ2-7, with D unresolved. The CDR3 is 16 amino acids. The ends were cut back, 1 base at V and 8 bases at J, with 21 bases in the middle. The germline V gene encodes CDR1 SNHLY and CDR2 FYNNEI. CDR3 loop: CASSEVGPVGNLQQYV. The CDR3, as DNA: TGTGCCAGCAGTGAAGTGGGTCCCGTGGGGAATTTACAGCAGTACGTC.

The chain combines TRBV5-1 with TRBJ2-7; D not certain. V was clipped by 4 bases and J by 3 bases, with 14 bases between them. This CDR3 comprises 14 residues. Germline V gives CDR1 SGHRS, CDR2 YFSETQ. Here the CDR3 reads CASSPSSSGYEQYF. CDR3 coding DNA: TGCGCCAGCAGCCCTTCCAGTTCCGGCTACGAGCAGTACTTC.

This clone was detected once. The chain joins TRBV5-5 to TRBJ1-2; D not certain. The CDR3 has 13 residues. CDR1 SGHKS and CDR2 YYEKEE come from the germline V gene (reference sequence). Trimming left V 1 base short and J 3 bases short, with 7 bases between. The CDR3 region has the DNA TGTGCCAGCAGCTTGCGGTCGCACTATGGCTACACCTTC. The encoded protein is CASSLRSHYGYTF.

This chain links TRBV29-1 with TRBJ1-2; 10 bases are shared with TRBD1. Germline values: CDR1 SQVTM, CDR2 ANQGSEA. V shed 6 bases, J shed 4 bases, and the junction held 11 bases outside the gene matches. CDR3 length: 15 amino acids. The CDR3, as DNA: TGCAGCGTCCGAACGGGACAGGGGAAGATCTATGGCTACACCTTC. Its protein product is CSVRTGQGKIYGYTF.

The gene calls are TRBV19 and TRBJ1-1, with D perhaps TRBD1 (6 bases). Trimming stripped 3 bases from V and 1 base from J, with 9 bases between. This CDR3 contains 14 residues. CDR1 is LNHDA and CDR2 is SQIVND in the germline V gene (reference sequence). This CDR3 is CASSIGTKNTEAFF. The DNA of the CDR3 is TGTGCCAGTAGTATCGGGACAAAGAACACTGAAGCTTTCTTT.

The chain employs TRBV9 and TRBJ2-7; D unresolved. Trimming removed 6 bases at V and 2 bases at J, with 18 bases between. CDR3 size: 15 residues. The germline V gene has CDR1 SGDLS and CDR2 YYNGEE. CDR3 nucleotide sequence: TGTGCCAGCACCCTCGGTGTAGGGTTCACCTACGAGCAGTACTTC. This translates into CASTLGVGFTYEQYF. The full variable domain, its missing parts supplied by reference TRBV9 and TRBJ2-7, is DSGVTQTPKHLITATGQRVTLRCSPRSGDLSVYWYQQSLDQGLQFLIQYYNGEERAKGNILERFSAQQFPDLHSELNLSSLELGDSALYFCASTLGVGFTYEQYFGPGTRLTVT.

V gene TRBV4-1 combines with J gene TRBJ2-2; TRBD2 aligns across 10 bases. V lost 3 bases, J lost 3 bases, and 4 bases stayed unmatched. The CDR3 has 16 amino acids. From germline, CDR1 is MGHRA and CDR2 YSYEKL. The CDR3 sequence: CASSHVSGRYTGELFF. In DNA form, the CDR3 reads TGCGCCAGCAGCCATGTTAGCGGGAGGTACACCGGGGAGCTGTTTTTT.

The gene calls are TRBV19 and TRBJ1-4; 8 positions agree with TRBD1. The germline V gene encodes CDR1 LNHDA and CDR2 SQIVND (reference sequence). The CDR3 runs 14 residues. The J segment lost 8 bases and the V segment lost 5 bases, leaving 7 bases of the junction unmatched. CDR3 in DNA: TGTGCCAGTAGTGCCGACAGGGGTGACGAAAAACTGTTTTTT. It specifies CASSADRGDEKLFF. The full variable domain, its missing parts supplied by reference TRBV19 and TRBJ1-4, is DGGITQSPKYLFRKEGQNVTLSCEQNLNHDAMYWYRQDPGQGLRLIYYSQIVNDFQKGDIAEGYSVSREKKESFPLTVTSAQKNPTAFYLCASSADRGDEKLFFGSGTQLSVL.

The V and J genes are TRBV29-1 and TRBJ2-5, with a tentative D call TRBD1 (5 bases). Trimming took 0 bases from V and 7 from J, leaving 15 bases between them. The CDR3 sequence is 14 residues long. Germline V gene data show CDR1 as SQVTM and CDR2 as ANQGSEA. The CDR3 loop reads CSVEDRAYPGTQYF. The CDR3 bases are TGCAGCGTTGAAGACAGGGCCTACCCGGGGACCCAGTACTTC.

The J gene is TRBJ2-2, the V gene TRBV7-9; D ambiguous. Germline CDR1 reads SEHNR; CDR2 reads FQNEAQ (reference sequence). The V end was cut by 2 bases, the J end by 7 bases, with 17 bases between. The CDR3 runs to 16 residues. This CDR3 reads CASSLSFGLRIGELFF. CDR3 DNA sequence: TGTGCCAGCAGCTTATCGTTCGGCCTGAGGATCGGGGAGCTGTTTTTT. Drawing the rest from reference TRBV7-9 and TRBJ2-2, the complete variable domain is DTGVSQNPRHKITKRGQNVTFRCDPISEHNRLYWYRQTLGQGPEFLTYFQNEAQLEKSRLLSDRFSAERPKGSFSTLEIQRTEQGDSAMYLCASSLSFGLRIGELFFGEGSRLTVL.

V is TRBV19 and J is TRBJ2-2; TRBD1 agrees at 7 bases. Germline V gene sequence: CDR1 LNHDA, CDR2 SQIVND (reference sequence). V lost 6 bases to trimming and J lost 13 bases; unmatched junction nucleotides: 17. The CDR3 has 15 amino acids. CDR3 nucleotides: TGTGCCAGTAGGAGGTGGGACAGCTCGACGAGTGGGCTGTTTTTT. Translated, it gives CASRRWDSSTSGLFF.

The chain has TRBV7-7 and TRBJ2-1; D call uncertain. Germline V gene lookup returns CDR1 SSHAT and CDR2 FNYEAQ (reference sequence). CDR3 size: 15 residues. V was shortened by 2 bases and J by 10 bases, with 18 bases between the two germline ends. The CDR3 DNA sequence: TGTGCCAGCAGCTTAAGCCCCGGTGACATCAGGGAGCAGTTCTTC. Translated: CASSLSPGDIREQFF.

V usage is TRBV27 and J usage is TRBJ2-5; no reliable D call. The V end was cut by 6 bases, the J end by 0 bases, with 8 bases between. Per the germline V gene, CDR1 is MNHEY and CDR2 is SMNVEV (reference sequence). The CDR3 runs to 13 residues. CDR3 region: CASRSAYQETQYF. The CDR3 DNA follows: TGTGCCAGCAGGTCGGCATACCAAGAGACCCAGTACTTC.

This clone was observed a few times. V and J are TRBV6-1 and TRBJ2-4; no clear D. V lost 0 bases and J 6 bases, leaving 6 bases between the germline ends. The CDR3 is 13 amino acids. Germline values: CDR1 MNHNS, CDR2 SASEGT. CDR3 nucleotide sequence: TGTGCCAGCAGTGAAGCGTTGCGAAACATTCAGTACTTC. This sequence encodes CASSEALRNIQYF.